This TCR beta chain was sequenced during a study of T cell responses to AZD1222 COVID-19 vaccine. Whole-study results and caveats: Donors were chiefly white British, with a greater number of females, and clonal diversity was perhaps underestimated. Seropositivity was recorded at baseline in only six AZD1222 recipients. Spike-specific TCR depth and breadth grew after two AZD1222 doses. Within unmutated variant regions lay the reported targets of nearly half of spike-specific TCRs.

Generated by immunoSEQ multiplex PCR, the TCRdb table keeps only in-frame clones and is missing some. Of around 120,000 clones detected, 70% to 90% appear once; the ten largest clones hold 1.5% to 2%. As concerns this clone: The antigen remains unidentified.

The trim removed 5 bases at V and 3 bases at J, leaving 5 bases unmatched. Germline V gene data show CDR1 as SGHAT and CDR2 as FQNNGV. This CDR3 spans 14 amino acids. V usage is TRBV11-2 and J usage is TRBJ2-7; 9 bases match TRBD1. Sequenced here: peripheral blood, sampled on day 0 of AZD1222 vaccination. The TCR comes from an adult in good health. The CDR3 nucleotides are TGTGCCAGCAGCAGGACAGGGGAGGGCTACGAGCAGTACTTC. Translated: CASSRTGEGYEQYF.